This T cell receptor (beta chain) came from a study of cytomegalovirus exposure and HLA in healthy donors. Unrecorded immune exposure was likely among donors, who were nominally healthy when sampled. Primers: 60 Vbeta forward and 13 Jbeta reverse. The protocol was immunoSEQ multiplex PCR, while the TCRdb copy is restricted to in-frame clones and leaves out a portion. This table has fewer than 120,000 clones, 86% appearing once. Whole-study findings and limits: Overall, roughly 150 TCR beta chains were annotated as cytomegalovirus-associated. An observed cluster of highly shared sequence variants was recorded as a likely sequencing artifact. The presence/absence work took it that sequencing depth was about the same across donors.

There are 12 residues in the CDR3. V was clipped by 4 bases and J by 4 bases, with 5 bases between them. Per germline, CDR1 MNHNS and CDR2 SASEGT. With respect to this clone: The antigen remains unidentified.

V usage is TRBV6-1 and J usage is TRBJ1-5; D uncertain. The receptor was derived from a middle-aged man in good health and CMV-seronegative. Sequenced sample: PBMCs. CDR3 in DNA: TGTGCCAGCAGTGTAACAAATCAGCCCCAGCATTTT. This codes for CASSVTNQPQHF.